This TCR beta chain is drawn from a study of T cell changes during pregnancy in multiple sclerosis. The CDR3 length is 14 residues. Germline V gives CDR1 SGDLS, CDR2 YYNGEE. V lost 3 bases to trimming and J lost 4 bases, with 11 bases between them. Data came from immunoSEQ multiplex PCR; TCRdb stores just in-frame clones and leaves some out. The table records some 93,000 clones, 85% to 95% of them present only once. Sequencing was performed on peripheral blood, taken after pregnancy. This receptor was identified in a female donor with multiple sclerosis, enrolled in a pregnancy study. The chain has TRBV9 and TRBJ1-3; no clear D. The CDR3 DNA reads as TGTGCCAGCAGCGCCAGTTTCCGCGGAAACACCATATATTTT. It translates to CASSASFRGNTIYF.